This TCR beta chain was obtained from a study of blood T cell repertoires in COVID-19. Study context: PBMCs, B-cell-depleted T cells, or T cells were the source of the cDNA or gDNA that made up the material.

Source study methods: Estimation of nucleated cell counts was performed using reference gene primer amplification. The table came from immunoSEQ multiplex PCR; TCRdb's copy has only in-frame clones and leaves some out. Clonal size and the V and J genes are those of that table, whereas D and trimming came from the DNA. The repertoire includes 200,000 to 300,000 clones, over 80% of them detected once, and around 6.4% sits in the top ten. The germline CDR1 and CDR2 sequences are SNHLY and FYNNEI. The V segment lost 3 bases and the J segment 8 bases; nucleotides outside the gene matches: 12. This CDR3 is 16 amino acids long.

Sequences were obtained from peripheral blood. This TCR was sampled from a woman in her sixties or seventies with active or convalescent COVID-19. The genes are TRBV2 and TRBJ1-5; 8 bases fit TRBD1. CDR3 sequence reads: CASSDKTGANLEPQHF. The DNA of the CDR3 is TGTGCCAGCAGTGACAAGACAGGGGCCAACCTTGAGCCCCAGCATTTT.